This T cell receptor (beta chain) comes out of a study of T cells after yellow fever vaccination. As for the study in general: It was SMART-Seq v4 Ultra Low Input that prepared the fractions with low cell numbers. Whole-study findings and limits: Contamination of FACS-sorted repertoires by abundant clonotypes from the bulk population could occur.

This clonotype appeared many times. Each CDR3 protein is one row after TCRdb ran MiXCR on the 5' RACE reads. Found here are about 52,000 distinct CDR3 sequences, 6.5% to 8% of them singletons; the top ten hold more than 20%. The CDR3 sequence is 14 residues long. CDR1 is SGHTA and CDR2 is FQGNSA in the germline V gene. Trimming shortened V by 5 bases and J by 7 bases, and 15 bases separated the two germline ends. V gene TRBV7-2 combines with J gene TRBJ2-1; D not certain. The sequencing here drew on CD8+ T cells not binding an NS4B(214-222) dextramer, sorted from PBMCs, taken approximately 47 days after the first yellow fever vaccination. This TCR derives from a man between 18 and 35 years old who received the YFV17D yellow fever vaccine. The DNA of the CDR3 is TGTGCCAGCAGCCGCACGGACGGTAGGAATGAGCAGTTCTTC. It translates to CASSRTDGRNEQFF.